This T cell receptor (beta chain) was found in a study of T-cell reconstitution after alpha-beta-depleted transplantation in children. Concerning this clonotype: What it recognizes is unknown.

Points from the study as a whole: T-cell counts and diversity at one year post-transplant came mainly from newly produced T cells.

Unique molecular identifiers were incorporated during preparation of the TCRbeta library. From the PCR reads, TCRdb called clonotypes with MiXCR, one entry per CDR3 protein. The sample includes about 580,000 distinct CDR3 sequences, about a quarter of them seen just once. Trimming pared 5 bases from V and 6 bases from J, leaving 17 bases between. CDR3 length: 15 residues. Looked up from germline, CDR1 is LNHDA and CDR2 is SQIVND (reference sequence). The sample consisted of PBMCs, taken before TCRalphabeta/CD19-depleted stem cell transplant. This TCR was sampled from a boy under three years old with Wiskott-Aldrich syndrome, due to receive a stem cell transplant. The chain links TRBV19 to TRBJ2-1, with D possibly being TRBD1 or TRBD2 (5 bases each). The CDR3 loop is CASSPRDLNPNEQFF. CDR3 coding DNA: TGTGCCAGTAGTCCGAGGGACCTCAATCCCAATGAGCAGTTCTTC.